The rows below give T cell receptor beta chains drawn from one sample of a study of blood T cell repertoires in COVID-19. Clones were read by immunoSEQ multiplex PCR, and TCRdb kept only the in-frame ones, dropping some. Of approximately 110,000 clones listed, around 88% are singletons. Source material: peripheral blood. All receptors derive from a woman between 45 and 65 years old with active or convalescent COVID-19. Both conserved end residues are trimmed from each CDR3. Expanded clones are given a class, and other clones once, few, many or no size at all.

>TRBJ2-1|.|TRBV5-1
ASTPSLADLYNEQF
>TRBJ1-2|.|TRBV7-9
ASSSGQGGSGYGYT
>TRBJ2-3|.|TRBV19
ASSPRPGDTQY
>TRBJ2-7|.|TRBV5-1
ASSSLPAGEQY
>TRBJ2-7|.|TRBV27
ASSFRGLAGGREQY
>TRBJ2-3|.|TRBV7-9
ASRPPGQREFTDTQY
>TRBJ2-2|.|TRBV23-1
ASTPDRVNTGELF
>TRBJ1-2|.|TRBV5-8
ASSKRQSNYGYT
>TRBJ2-1|.|TRBV28
ASSLKSVGLVSRSSYNEQF
>TRBJ2-7|.|TRBV5-5
ASSPGNLRPYEQY
>TRBJ1-4|few|TRBV28
ASSLLTGAEEELF
>TRBJ2-7|.|TRBV6-2/TRBV6-3
ASSSAKGQGSYEQY
>TRBJ2-2|.|TRBV2
ASTSGATGELF
>TRBJ2-7|.|TRBV6-2/TRBV6-3
ASSGQGSDEQY
>TRBJ2-3|.|TRBV19
ASRLAGVVDTQY
>TRBJ2-7|.|TRBV11-3
ASSVSGSYEQY
>TRBJ2-3|once|TRBV21-1
ASTPGLAQDTQY